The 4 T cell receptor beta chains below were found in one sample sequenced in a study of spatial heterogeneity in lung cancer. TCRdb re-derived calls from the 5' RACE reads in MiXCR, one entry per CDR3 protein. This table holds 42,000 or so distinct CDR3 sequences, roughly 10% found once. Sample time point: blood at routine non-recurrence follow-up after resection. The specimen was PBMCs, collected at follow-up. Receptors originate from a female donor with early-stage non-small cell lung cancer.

CDR3 protein: CSTMRGASETQYF. CDR3 DNA sequence: TGCAGCACAATGCGGGGGGCGTCGGAGACCCAGTACTTC. The V call is TRBV29-1, the J call TRBJ2-5; 8 positions agree with TRBD2. Germline V gene sequence: CDR1 SQVTM, CDR2 ANQGSEA. Losses at the gene ends were 8 bases for V and 5 bases for J; bases not matched to a gene: 10. The CDR3 has 13 amino acids.

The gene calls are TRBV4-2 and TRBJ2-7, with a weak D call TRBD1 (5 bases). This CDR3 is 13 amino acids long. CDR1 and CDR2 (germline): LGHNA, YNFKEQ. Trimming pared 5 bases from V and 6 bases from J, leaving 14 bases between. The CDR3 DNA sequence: TGTGCCAGCAGCGCTCTGGGGCCCGGCGAGCAGTACTTC. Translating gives CASSALGPGEQYF.

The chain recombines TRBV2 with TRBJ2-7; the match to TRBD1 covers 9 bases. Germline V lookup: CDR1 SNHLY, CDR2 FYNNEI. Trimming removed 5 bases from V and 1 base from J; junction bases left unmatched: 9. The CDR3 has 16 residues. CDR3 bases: TGTGCCAGCAGTTCCCCTGGGACAGGGATATCCTACGAGCAGTACTTC. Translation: CASSSPGTGISYEQYF.

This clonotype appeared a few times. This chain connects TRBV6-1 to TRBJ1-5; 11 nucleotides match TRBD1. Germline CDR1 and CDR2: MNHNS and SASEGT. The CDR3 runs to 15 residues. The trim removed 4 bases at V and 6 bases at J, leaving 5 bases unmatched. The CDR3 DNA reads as TGTGCCAGCAGTGTGGACAGGGGGCACGGTCAGCCCCAGCATTTT. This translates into CASSVDRGHGQPQHF.